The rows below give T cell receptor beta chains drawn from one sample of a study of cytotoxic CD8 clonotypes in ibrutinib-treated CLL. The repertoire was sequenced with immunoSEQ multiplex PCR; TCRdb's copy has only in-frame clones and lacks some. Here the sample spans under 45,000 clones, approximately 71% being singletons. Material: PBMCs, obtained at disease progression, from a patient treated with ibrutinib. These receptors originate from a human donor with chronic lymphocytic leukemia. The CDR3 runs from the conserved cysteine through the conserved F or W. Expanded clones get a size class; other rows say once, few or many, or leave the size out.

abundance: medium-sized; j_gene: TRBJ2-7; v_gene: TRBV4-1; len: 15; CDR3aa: CASSQAPGQAIEQYF
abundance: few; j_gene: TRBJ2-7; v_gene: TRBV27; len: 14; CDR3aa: CASSLGRTVGEQYF
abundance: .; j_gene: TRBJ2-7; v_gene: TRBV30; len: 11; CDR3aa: CAWIEGKEQYF
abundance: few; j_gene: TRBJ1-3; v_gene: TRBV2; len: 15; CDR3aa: CASSGVRSSGNTIYF
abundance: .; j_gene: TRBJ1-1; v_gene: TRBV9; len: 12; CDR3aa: CASSGSSVVAFF
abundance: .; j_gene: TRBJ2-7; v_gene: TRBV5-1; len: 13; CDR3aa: CASSPGTLYEQYF
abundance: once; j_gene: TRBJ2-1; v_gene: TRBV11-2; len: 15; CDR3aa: CASSLDWTSTNEQFF
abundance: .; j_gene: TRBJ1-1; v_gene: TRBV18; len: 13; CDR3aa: CASSRQGRTEAFF
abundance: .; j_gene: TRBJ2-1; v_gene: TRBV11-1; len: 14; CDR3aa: CASSLGLADFEQFF
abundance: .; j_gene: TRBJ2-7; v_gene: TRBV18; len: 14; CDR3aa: CASSPPGRTYEQYF
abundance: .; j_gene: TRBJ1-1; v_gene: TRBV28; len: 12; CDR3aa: CASSLGYDVAFF
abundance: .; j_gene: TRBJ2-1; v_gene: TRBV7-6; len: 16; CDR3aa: CASSHTSGRGYNEQFF
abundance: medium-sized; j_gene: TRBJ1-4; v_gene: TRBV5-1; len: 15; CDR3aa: CASSSEWVEFGKLFF
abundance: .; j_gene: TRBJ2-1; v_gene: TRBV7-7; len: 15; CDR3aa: CASSRLAGVIDEQFF
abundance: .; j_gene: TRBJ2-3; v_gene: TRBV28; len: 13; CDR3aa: CASLRASTDTQYF
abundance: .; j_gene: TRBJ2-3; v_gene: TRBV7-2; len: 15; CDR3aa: CASSLAGQLTDTQYF
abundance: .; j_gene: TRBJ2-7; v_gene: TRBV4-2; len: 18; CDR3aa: CASSQDLASGGIPYEQYF
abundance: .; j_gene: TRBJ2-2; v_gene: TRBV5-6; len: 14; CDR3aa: CASSAQGRSGELFF
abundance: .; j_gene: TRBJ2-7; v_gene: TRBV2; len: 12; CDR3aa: CASGDSNYEQYF
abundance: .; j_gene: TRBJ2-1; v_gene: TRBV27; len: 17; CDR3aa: CASSLGVGTKRYNEQFF
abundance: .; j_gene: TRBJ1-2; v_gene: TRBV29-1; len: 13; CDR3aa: CSVGTGGWDGYTF
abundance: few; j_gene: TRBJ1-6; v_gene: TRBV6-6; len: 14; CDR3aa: CASIPVLHNSPLHF
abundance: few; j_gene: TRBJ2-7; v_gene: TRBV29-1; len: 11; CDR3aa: CSVMRSYEQYF
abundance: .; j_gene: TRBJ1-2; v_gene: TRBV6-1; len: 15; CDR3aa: CASTLDSNRNYGYTF
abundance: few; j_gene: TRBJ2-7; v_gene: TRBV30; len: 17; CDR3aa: CAWGRMSGGWTRPEQYF
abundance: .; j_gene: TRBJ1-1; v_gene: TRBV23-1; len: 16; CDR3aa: CASSQPGQEDDTEAFF
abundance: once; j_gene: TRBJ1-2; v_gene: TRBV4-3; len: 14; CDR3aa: CASSRTGANYGYTF
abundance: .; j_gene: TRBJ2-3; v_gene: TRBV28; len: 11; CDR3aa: CASTSTDTQYF
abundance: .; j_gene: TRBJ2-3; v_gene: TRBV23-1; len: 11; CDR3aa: CASPPGLLQYF
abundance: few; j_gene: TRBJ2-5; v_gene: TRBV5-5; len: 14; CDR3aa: CASSPRQGRETQYF
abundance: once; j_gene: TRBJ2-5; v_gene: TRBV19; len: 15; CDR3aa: CASIARGIIQETQYF
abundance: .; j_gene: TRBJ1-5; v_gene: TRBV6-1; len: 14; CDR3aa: CASWQDRVDQPQHF
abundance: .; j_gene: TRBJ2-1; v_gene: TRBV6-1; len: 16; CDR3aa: CASSGKRGGWLGEQFF
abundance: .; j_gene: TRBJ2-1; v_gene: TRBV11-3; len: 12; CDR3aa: CASSLGVGEQFF
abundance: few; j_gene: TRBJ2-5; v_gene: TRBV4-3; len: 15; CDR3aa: CASSLGAGDQETQYF
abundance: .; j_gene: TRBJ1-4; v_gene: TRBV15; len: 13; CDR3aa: CATSRGGDEKLFF
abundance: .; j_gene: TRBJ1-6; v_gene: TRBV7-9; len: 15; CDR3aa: CASSPGGAGNSPLHF
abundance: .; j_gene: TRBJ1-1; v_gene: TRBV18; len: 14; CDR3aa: CASSPKQGETEAFF
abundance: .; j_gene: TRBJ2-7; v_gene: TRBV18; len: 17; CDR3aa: CASSPSLGRGITYEQYF
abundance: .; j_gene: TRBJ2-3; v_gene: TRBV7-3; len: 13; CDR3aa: CASSIQGGDTQYF
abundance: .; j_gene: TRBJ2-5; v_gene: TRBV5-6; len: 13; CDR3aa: CASSMDSRGTQYF
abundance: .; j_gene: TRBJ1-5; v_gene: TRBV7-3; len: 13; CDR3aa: CASSVNSNQPQHF
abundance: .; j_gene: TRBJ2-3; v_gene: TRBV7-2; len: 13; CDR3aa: CASSLGRRDTQYF
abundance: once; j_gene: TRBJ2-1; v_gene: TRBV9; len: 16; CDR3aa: CASSVATSGRKNEQFF
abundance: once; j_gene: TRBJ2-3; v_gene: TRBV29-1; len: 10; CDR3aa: CSVVTDTQYF
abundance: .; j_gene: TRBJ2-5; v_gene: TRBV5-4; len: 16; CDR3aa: CASSLMPSGRAETQYF
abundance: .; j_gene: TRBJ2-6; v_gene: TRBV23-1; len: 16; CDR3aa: CASSHHDRAGANVLTF
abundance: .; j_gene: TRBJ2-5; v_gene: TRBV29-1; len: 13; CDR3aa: CSVGIGIQETQYF
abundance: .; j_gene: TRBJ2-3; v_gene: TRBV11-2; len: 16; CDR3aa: CASSLGAGRSTDTQYF
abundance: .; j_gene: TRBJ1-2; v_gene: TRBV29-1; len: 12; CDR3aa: CSVRTGRDGYTF
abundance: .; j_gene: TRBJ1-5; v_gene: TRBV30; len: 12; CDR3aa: CAWSSGNQPQHF